This TCR beta chain is from a study of T cell responses to AZD1222 COVID-19 vaccine. Whole-study findings and limits: Close to half of all spike-specific TCRs reportedly target regions of the variants that are unmutated. CD4 TCRs linked to vaccination spanned spike, dominating at 160-218 and 743-854.

The table came from immunoSEQ multiplex PCR; TCRdb's copy has only in-frame clones and leaves some out. Of 95,000 to 100,000 clones listed, 86% are singletons. V lost 1 base and J lost 5, with 1 base in between. This CDR3 is built from 11 residues. The germline CDR1 and CDR2 sequences are SGHDT and YYEEEE. As for this clone: Antigen: not known.

The sequences come from peripheral blood, collected on day 0 of AZD1222 vaccination. This clonotype was obtained from an adult in good health. The chain uses TRBV5-6 and TRBJ2-1; no reliable D call. The CDR3 is CASSLNNEQFF. CDR3 DNA sequence: TGTGCCAGCAGCTTGAACAATGAGCAGTTCTTC.